The 32 T cell receptor beta chains below all came from one sample that was sequenced in a study of T cell responses to AZD1222 COVID-19 vaccine. Sequencing was performed with immunoSEQ multiplex PCR; in TCRdb, only in-frame clones are kept and a portion is missing. This table has around 130,000 clones, approximately 92% appearing once. Specimen: peripheral blood, collected 28 days after the second dose of the MenACWY control vaccine. The source of these receptors is an adult who received the MenACWY meningococcal vaccine as a control.

The rearrangement uses TRBV13 and TRBJ2-2; no clear D. V shed 5 bases and J shed 1 base, with 5 bases lying between them. The CDR3 sequence is 13 residues long. Germline V gene sequence: CDR1 PRHDT, CDR2 FYEKMQ (reference sequence). This CDR3 reads CASSQENTGELFF. DNA of the CDR3: TGTGCCAGCAGCCAAGAGAACACCGGGGAGCTGTTTTTT.

Here the CDR3 DNA reads TGTGCCAGCAGTTTACCGGGAGCGGGGGGGCCCGGGGAGCTGTTTTTT. Amino acids: CASSLPGAGGPGELFF. The V gene is TRBV28, the J gene TRBJ2-2; 10 bases match TRBD2. The CDR3 is made up of 16 amino acids. In germline, CDR1 is MDHEN, CDR2 SYDVKM. The V segment lost 2 bases and the J segment 6 bases; nucleotides outside the gene matches: 6.

The chain employs TRBV2 and TRBJ2-2, with TRBD2 as a possible D gene (6 bases). Between the trimmed V and J ends, which lost 5 bases and 6 bases, there was a span of 16 bases. Germline loops: CDR1 SNHLY, CDR2 FYNNEI. The length of the CDR3 is 15 residues. The CDR3 spells CASSRGAYSAGELFF. In nucleotides, the CDR3 is TGTGCCAGCAGTCGCGGGGCCTACAGCGCCGGGGAGCTGTTTTTT.

The chain employs TRBV25-1 and TRBJ1-3; D remains ambiguous. Germline V CDR1 and CDR2: MGHDK, SYGVNS. V lost 1 base to trimming and J lost 4 bases, with 8 bases between them. The CDR3 is made up of 14 amino acids. CDR3 amino acids: CASSEFPPGNTIYF. CDR3 bases: TGTGCCAGCAGTGAATTTCCCCCGGGAAACACCATATATTTT.

V gene TRBV3-1 (or the pseudogene TRBV3-2) combines with J gene TRBJ2-7; perhaps TRBD2 as D (6 bases). The CDR3 is made up of 12 amino acids. Trimming removed 5 bases at V and 7 bases at J, with 12 bases between. Per germline, CDR1 LGHDT and CDR2 YNNKEL (reference sequence). CDR3 coding DNA: TGTGCCAGCAGCGGAGGGACCACAGAGCAGTACTTC. Translated, it gives CASSGGTTEQYF.

This chain uses TRBV4-1 with TRBJ2-1; D is perhaps TRBD2 (6 bases). The V gene lost 0 bases and the J gene lost 7 bases, with 16 bases spanning the gap. The CDR3 consists of 16 residues. Germline lookup yields CDR1 MGHRA and CDR2 YSYEKL. The CDR3: CASSQDFGGVWNEQFF. DNA of the CDR3: TGCGCCAGCAGCCAAGATTTTGGCGGGGTTTGGAATGAGCAGTTCTTC.

This clone was counted only a few times. This sequence joins TRBV27 and TRBJ2-3; D not certain. The CDR3 sequence is 15 residues long. The germline gives CDR1 MNHEY, CDR2 SMNVEV (reference sequence). V dropped 6 bases and J dropped 2 bases, with 15 bases sitting between them. CDR3 DNA sequence: TGTGCCAGCAGATCAACCCCACAAAACACAGATACGCAGTATTTT. This translates into CASRSTPQNTDTQYF.

The genes are TRBV3-1 (or the pseudogene TRBV3-2) and TRBJ2-7; TRBD1 aligns across 10 bases. V dropped 4 bases and J dropped 6; count of bases not matched to a gene: 6. The CDR3 sequence is 14 residues long. Germline-derived CDR1 and CDR2 are LGHDT and YNNKEL (reference sequence). CDR3 DNA sequence: TGTGCCAGCAGCCTGACAGGGGGCCCGGGCGAGCAGTACTTC. This translates into CASSLTGGPGEQYF.

The rearrangement links TRBV7-9 to TRBJ2-1; D could derive from TRBD1 or TRBD2 (6 bases each). Trimming took off 2 bases at V and 4 bases at J, with 15 bases between the two ends. CDR1 and CDR2 from the germline V gene are SEHNR and FQNEAQ (reference sequence). This CDR3 has 16 amino acids. The CDR3 is CASSLISGGVYNEQFF. CDR3 nucleotide sequence: TGTGCCAGCAGCTTAATCTCCGGGGGCGTTTACAATGAGCAGTTCTTC.

The chain links TRBV11-2 to TRBJ2-2; D not resolved. The CDR3 extends over 16 amino acids. The germline V gene encodes CDR1 SGHAT and CDR2 FQNNGV. The V end was cut by 4 bases, the J end by 2 bases, with 14 bases between. The CDR3 loop is CASSSHSGKNTGELFF. DNA of the CDR3: TGTGCCAGCAGCTCGCATTCCGGCAAAAACACCGGGGAGCTGTTTTTT.

This sequence joins TRBV5-1 and TRBJ1-2, with TRBD1 as a possible D gene (6 bases). There are 13 residues in the CDR3. Germline loops: CDR1 SGHRS, CDR2 YFSETQ. Deletions cut 4 bases from V and 1 base from J, with 8 bases between. The CDR3 loop reads CASSMDSNYGYTF. CDR3 nucleotides: TGCGCCAGCAGCATGGACAGTAACTATGGCTACACCTTC.

The V call is TRBV7-2, the J call TRBJ2-2; perhaps TRBD2 as D (6 bases). The CDR3 is made up of 17 amino acids. The V end lost 5 bases, the J end lost 2 bases, and 18 bases lay between the germline ends. Per the germline V gene, CDR1 is SGHTA and CDR2 is FQGNSA. The CDR3 spells CASSRRGTGRNTGELFF. In DNA, the CDR3 is TGTGCCAGCAGCCGGCGGGGCACTGGCAGAAACACCGGGGAGCTGTTTTTT.

CDR3 sequence reads: CASSYSLSVGGYTF. CDR3 nucleotide sequence: TGTGCCAGCAGTTACTCGCTATCGGTTGGAGGCTACACCTTC. The chain employs TRBV6-5 and TRBJ1-2; D unclear. Germline V gives CDR1 MNHEY, CDR2 SVGAGI. CDR3 length: 14 residues. Trimming pared 0 bases from V and 8 bases from J, leaving 13 bases between.

This chain links TRBV15 with TRBJ2-1; 11 bases agree with TRBD2. The ends lost 5 bases at V and 2 bases at J; junction bases unmatched: 2. CDR3 length: 15 amino acids. Germline loops: CDR1 LNHNV, CDR2 YYDKDF (reference sequence). The CDR3 here is CATSSGLAAYNEQFF. The CDR3 DNA reads TGTGCCACCAGCTCGGGACTAGCGGCCTACAATGAGCAGTTCTTC.

The chain couples TRBV18 to TRBJ2-2; D gene unclear. From germline, CDR1 is KGHSH and CDR2 LQKENI. This CDR3 has 15 residues. With 1 base removed from V and 1 base from J, the gap between germline ends came to 7 bases. CDR3: CASSPRQVNTGELFF. In DNA, the CDR3 is TGTGCCAGCTCACCACGGCAGGTGAACACCGGGGAGCTGTTTTTT.

The chain joins TRBV14 to TRBJ2-2, with no clear D. V gave up 2 bases and J gave up 1 base, with 2 bases separating them. Germline values: CDR1 SGHDN, CDR2 FVKESK. The CDR3 runs 13 residues. This CDR3 is CASSQRNTGELFF. The CDR3 bases are TGTGCCAGCAGCCAAAGGAACACCGGGGAGCTGTTTTTT. Full variable domain (missing parts from reference TRBV14 and TRBJ2-2): EAGVTQFPSHSVIEKGQTVTLRCDPISGHDNLYWYRRVMGKEIKFLLHFVKESKQDESGMPNNRFLAERTGGTYSTLKVQPAELEDSGVYFCASSQRNTGELFFGEGSRLTVL.

The chain joins TRBV19 to TRBJ2-7; 9 nucleotides line up with TRBD1. Germline values: CDR1 LNHDA, CDR2 SQIVND (reference sequence). The V and J ends lost 7 bases and 2 bases, in that order; junction bases with no gene match: 6. The CDR3 loop spans 14 amino acids. The DNA for the CDR3 is TGTGCCAGTACCGCCGGGACAGGGCCCTACGAGCAGTACTTC. It translates to CASTAGTGPYEQYF.

This rearrangement joins TRBV6-4 to TRBJ2-3; TRBD2 agrees at 10 bases. The CDR3 consists of 16 residues. Germline trimming cut 0 bases from V and 4 bases from J; bases unmatched to any gene: 4. Germline assignment: CDR1 MRHNA and CDR2 SNTAGT. CDR3: CASSDSASGSADTQYF. The CDR3 nucleotides are TGTGCCAGCAGTGACTCGGCTAGCGGGAGTGCAGATACGCAGTATTTT.

The chain combines TRBV13 with TRBJ2-3; TRBD2 matches 10 bases. The CDR3 has 20 residues. Per germline, CDR1 PRHDT and CDR2 FYEKMQ (reference sequence). After removal of 1 base from V and 5 bases from J, the junction contained 18 bases not matched to a gene. The CDR3 coding sequence is TGTGCCAGCAGCTTAGAGGTCGGTCTAGCGGGAGAGGGGCGGATAGATACGCAGTATTTT. Its protein product is CASSLEVGLAGEGRIDTQYF.

This rearrangement joins TRBV5-8 to TRBJ2-7, with TRBD2 as a possible D gene (6 bases). The CDR3 is 18 amino acids. CDR1 is SGHTS and CDR2 is YDEGEE in the germline V gene. V dropped 4 bases and J dropped 6 bases, with 29 bases sitting between them. CDR3 bases: TGTGCCAGCAGCCCGGGGGTGCGGTGGGGGAGATTCACGGGCGAGCAGTACTTC. Translation: CASSPGVRWGRFTGEQYF.

The rearrangement uses TRBV6-6 and TRBJ2-2; 11 bases line up with TRBD1. CDR3 length: 16 amino acids. Germline-derived CDR1 and CDR2 are MNHNY and SVGAGI (reference sequence). The V gene end was trimmed by 2 bases and the J gene end by 5 bases; junction bases not matched to a gene: 4. The CDR3 DNA is TGTGCCAGCAGTTACAAAGGACAGGGGGCTACCGGGGAGCTGTTTTTT. Protein sequence: CASSYKGQGATGELFF.

The chain carries TRBV2 and TRBJ2-2; no reliable D call. V lost 6 bases and J 2 bases, leaving 4 bases between the germline ends. The germline V gene has CDR1 SNHLY and CDR2 FYNNEI. The CDR3 sequence is 12 residues long. The CDR3 nucleotides are TGTGCCAGCAGCGTTAACACCGGGGAGCTGTTTTTT. The encoded protein is CASSVNTGELFF.

The genes are TRBV18 and TRBJ1-6; a possible D gene is TRBD1 (6 bases). This CDR3 region has 15 residues. Trimming removed 1 base at V and 6 bases at J, with 10 bases between. Germline CDR1 reads KGHSH; CDR2 reads LQKENI. The CDR3 protein is CASSPLDRLNSPLHF. DNA for the CDR3: TGTGCCAGCTCACCACTCGACAGGCTTAATTCACCCCTCCACTTT.

The V gene is TRBV7-2, the J gene TRBJ2-4; weak D call: TRBD2 (6 bases). V was cut by 1 base and J by 6 bases, with 13 bases left in between. This CDR3 has 15 amino acids. CDR1 SGHTA and CDR2 FQGNSA come from the germline V gene. The CDR3 nucleotides are TGTGCCAGCAGCTTAGATGGGACTCTCTTAAACATTCAGTACTTC. It specifies CASSLDGTLLNIQYF.

This chain links TRBV9 with TRBJ1-1; D is uncertain. V was pared by 3 bases and J by 2 bases, with 14 bases between. Germline V gene lookup returns CDR1 SGDLS and CDR2 YYNGEE. The CDR3 contains 15 residues. The CDR3 bases are TGTGCCAGCAGCGCTACAGAAACCCGAAACACTGAAGCTTTCTTT. Translation: CASSATETRNTEAFF. The variable domain in full, completed from reference TRBV9 and TRBJ1-1, reads DSGVTQTPKHLITATGQRVTLRCSPRSGDLSVYWYQQSLDQGLQFLIQYYNGEERAKGNILERFSAQQFPDLHSELNLSSLELGDSALYFCASSATETRNTEAFFGQGTRLTVV.

The chain has TRBV27 and TRBJ2-5; unclear D gene. Germline lookup yields CDR1 MNHEY and CDR2 SMNVEV (reference sequence). CDR3 length: 14 residues. V was pared by 0 bases and J by 1 base, with 6 bases between. DNA for the CDR3: TGTGCCAGCAGTTTATCGGCCAGCCAAGAGACCCAGTACTTC. It encodes CASSLSASQETQYF.

The J gene is TRBJ2-7, the V gene TRBV7-9, with 9 bases aligning to TRBD1. Trimming removed 4 bases from V and 3 bases from J; junction bases left unmatched: 7. Germline V gene data show CDR1 as SEHNR and CDR2 as FQNEAQ (reference sequence). This CDR3 contains 15 residues. Written as DNA, the CDR3 is TGTGCCAGCAGCTCCGACCCGGGACAGGGCTACGAGCAGTACTTC. This codes for CASSSDPGQGYEQYF.

The chain links TRBV7-2 to TRBJ2-3; possible D gene TRBD1, 6 bases. Germline CDR1 reads SGHTA; CDR2 reads FQGNSA. The germline V and J ends were trimmed by 1 base and 1 base, with 9 bases remaining between them. The CDR3 length is 15 residues. The CDR3 is CASSLGGQRTDTQYF. CDR3 DNA: TGTGCCAGCAGCTTAGGGGGGCAGCGCACAGATACGCAGTATTTT.

This rearrangement joins TRBV3-1 (or the pseudogene TRBV3-2) to TRBJ1-6, with D unclear. V was pared by 1 base and J by 6 bases, with 7 bases between. The CDR3 totals 14 residues. The germline V gene has CDR1 LGHDT and CDR2 YNNKEL (reference sequence). CDR3 region: CASSQGLGNSPLHF. The CDR3 DNA sequence: TGTGCCAGCAGCCAAGGGTTAGGTAATTCACCCCTCCACTTT.

The chain links TRBV11-2 to TRBJ2-1, with D possibly TRBD1 on 5 matching bases. Looked up from germline, CDR1 is SGHAT and CDR2 is FQNNGV. V was pared by 3 bases and J by 6 bases, with 12 bases between. The CDR3 runs to 14 residues. The CDR3 DNA follows: TGTGCCAGCAGCTTTGGGGCGAAGCGCAATGAGCAGTTCTTC. Encoded protein: CASSFGAKRNEQFF.

The V and J genes are TRBV4-3 and TRBJ1-4, with D maybe TRBD1 (5 bases). The CDR3 has 15 amino acids. The germline V and J ends were trimmed by 0 bases and 4 bases, with 9 bases remaining between them. Germline CDR1 and CDR2: LGHNA and YSLEER. The CDR3 spells CASSQEGVRNEKLFF. In DNA, the CDR3 is TGCGCCAGCAGCCAAGAGGGGGTGCGTAATGAAAAACTGTTTTTT.

The chain is built from TRBV29-1 and TRBJ1-2; D might be TRBD1 (5 bases). V lost 4 bases to trimming and J lost 13 bases, with 25 bases between them. CDR3 length equals 14 residues. Germline values: CDR1 SQVTM, CDR2 ANQGSEA. DNA of the CDR3: TGCAGCGTTGGATGGAGACAGACCTCTGAGCTTCGCACCTTC. It specifies CSVGWRQTSELRTF.